Shown below are 8 T cell receptor beta chains from a single sample sequenced in a study of OX40 agonist ivuxolimab in advanced cancers. The repertoire was sequenced with immunoSEQ multiplex PCR; TCRdb's copy has only in-frame clones and lacks some. The table includes 60,000 to 90,000 clones, under 85% detected once. Sequencing was performed on CD4+ or CD8+ T cells sorted from blood, taken in a trial of the OX40 agonist ivuxolimab. All receptors derive from an adult with an advanced solid tumor such as melanoma, head and neck, liver or kidney cancer.

The chain links TRBV4-1 to TRBJ2-3; 13 nucleotides line up with TRBD2. With 3 bases clipped from V and 2 bases from J, the junction kept 5 bases outside the gene matches. Germline V gives CDR1 MGHRA, CDR2 YSYEKL. The CDR3 is 17 amino acids. The DNA for the CDR3 is TGCGCCAGCAGCCACGGACTAGCGGGGGTCCTCACAGATACGCAGTATTTT. Protein product: CASSHGLAGVLTDTQYF.

The J gene is TRBJ1-4, the V gene TRBV4-1; 8 positions match TRBD1. Germline CDR1 and CDR2: MGHRA and YSYEKL. V lost 0 bases, J lost 5 bases, and 8 bases stayed unmatched. The CDR3 is 17 amino acids. As DNA, the CDR3 is TGCGCCAGCAGCCAAGAGGGGCCCGACAGGGGAAATGAAAAACTGTTTTTT. The encoded protein is CASSQEGPDRGNEKLFF.

This sequence joins TRBV2 and TRBJ1-2, with 8 bases matching TRBD1. Per germline, CDR1 SNHLY and CDR2 FYNNEI. Trimming removed 7 bases from V and 2 bases from J; junction bases left unmatched: 3. This CDR3 region has 13 residues. The CDR3 region is CASNRQGNYGYTF. Written as DNA, the CDR3 is TGTGCCAGCAACAGACAGGGGAACTATGGCTACACCTTC.

CDR3 amino acids: CASSGTGTSNEKLFF. The CDR3 coding sequence is TGTGCCAGCAGCGGGACAGGGACATCTAATGAAAAACTGTTTTTT. J is TRBJ1-4 and V is TRBV7-9, with TRBD1 matching over 9 bases. Germline V CDR1 and CDR2: SEHNR, FQNEAQ (reference sequence). The length of the CDR3 is 15 residues. V lost 5 bases and J lost 3; bases outside the gene matches: 4.

V is TRBV2 and J is TRBJ1-2; no clear D. The CDR3 length is 12 residues. Germline V CDR1 and CDR2: SNHLY, FYNNEI. V lost 10 bases to trimming and J lost 4 bases, with 13 bases between them. The CDR3 nucleotides read TGTGCCACCTCGCCGGGTCCCTATGGCTACACCTTC. This codes for CATSPGPYGYTF.

The chain joins TRBV5-1 to TRBJ1-2; a possible D gene is TRBD1 (6 bases). Trimming left V 1 base short and J 6 bases short, with 13 bases between. Germline V gives CDR1 SGHRS, CDR2 YFSETQ. The CDR3 contains 14 residues. This CDR3 reads CASSLLQGTDGYTF. The CDR3 DNA reads as TGCGCCAGCAGCTTGCTCCAGGGGACGGATGGCTACACCTTC.

V gene TRBV27 combines with J gene TRBJ2-3, with 9 bases fitting TRBD2. The J segment lost 2 bases and the V segment lost 4 bases, leaving 7 bases of the junction unmatched. CDR1 and CDR2 (germline): MNHEY, SMNVEV (reference sequence). The CDR3 sequence is 16 residues long. This CDR3 reads CASSSFKRGDTDTQYF. CDR3 DNA sequence: TGTGCCAGCAGTTCTTTCAAGCGGGGGGACACAGATACGCAGTATTTT.

A word on this clone: An end of the junction differs from the germline gene, which may be a read error. This rearrangement joins TRBV7-2 to TRBJ2-5, with 11 bases fitting TRBD2. The CDR3 consists of 13 residues. Germline CDR1 SGHTA, CDR2 FQGNSA. The CDR3 region has the DNA TGTGCCAGCAGCCTAGCGGGGGGAGAGACCCAGTACTTC. It yields the protein CASSLAGGETQYF.